This record covers a single T cell receptor (beta chain). Its antigen specificity is not known. Base quality data are lacking; no much larger clone is found one base away. This sample was taken from a study of cytomegalovirus exposure and HLA in healthy donors (dated by TCRdb to the late 2010s). Regarding the study in general: According to a later analysis, the 100 to 150 validation repertoires were produced on the same platform as the roughly 720 repertoires of the first cohort. The study aimed to test whether signatures of past pathogen exposure could be identified by cataloging public T cell receptors. In addition to the first cohort of about 650 subjects, a separate validation cohort of over 90 different subjects was used. The study combined high-throughput TCR immunosequencing, statistical association of individual TCRs with disease status, and machine learning to predict cytomegalovirus infection status. The paper's findings and limits, for the study overall: A few of the identified cytomegalovirus-associated TCR beta chains were confirmed in vitro to be specific for cytomegalovirus antigens. Subsequent analysis determined that TCRs grouped into clusters in the first cohort also showed a tendency toward co-occurrence across the 120 or so validation repertoires, and 85% to 95% of cluster scores exceeded 0. In both the original and validation cohorts, the classifier was reported to diagnose cytomegalovirus status with high specificity and sensitivity. Most TCR sequences were observed very rarely across donors, whereas some public TCRs were present in many individuals. All 120 or so repertoires were used to score co-occurrence in the validation cohort in a later analysis, because that analysis had no HLA typing for the cohort. The authors suggested that the approach could potentially be generalized to other disease states and immunological phenotypes. The study listed 150 to 200 TCR beta chains as associated with cytomegalovirus.

Donors formed part of the validation cohort, which comprised about 130 subjects and was distinct from the first cohort of fewer than 750 subjects. CDR1 and CDR2 are drawn from the germline V gene (reference sequence): LNHDA, SQIVND. The CDR3 goes from the cysteine to the phenylalanine over 14 residues. Only the CDR3 region is kept as DNA, spanning 42 bases read in frame from base 1. Relative to germline, V is 6 bases shorter and J is 0 bases shorter, with 10 bases between their ends. The receptor library was made with the immunoSEQ multiplex PCR assay. The original methods were these. A statistical classification framework was built for diagnosing cytomegalovirus status from the catalog of TCR beta chain sequences. Sourced from immuneACCESS, this table was stored by TCRdb with only in-frame sequences that have V and J called. A share of the clones is absent; for the studies checked, an unresolved V gene accounts for under half, and the remainder has no known explanation. The V and J calls and clone size were taken over from that table, and D and trimming were inferred from the DNA. This sample lists hundreds of thousands of clones; 70% to 90% were detected once. Jointly, the top ten make up 5.5% to 6.5% of the sample.

The clonotype originates from a woman aged 18-29 years in good health and CMV-seronegative. The chain is encoded by TRBV19 joined to TRBJ2-3; 6 matching bases give a weak D call of TRBD1. Sequenced material: PBMCs. The DNA reads as follows: TGTGCCAGTAGGGACAGTACTAGCACAGATACGCAGTATTTT. This sequence encodes CASRDSTSTDTQYF. The full variable domain, with segments outside the CDR3 supplied by the reference TRBV19 and TRBJ2-3 proteins, appears as DGGITQSPKYLFRKEGQNVTLSCEQNLNHDAMYWYRQDPGQGLRLIYYSQIVNDFQKGDIAEGYSVSREKKESFPLTVTSAQKNPTAFYLCASRDSTSTDTQYFGPGTRLTVL.